Listed below are T cell receptor beta chains from one sample, sequenced in a study of control samples from healthy donors and cancer patients. The repertoire was sequenced with immunoSEQ multiplex PCR; TCRdb's copy has only in-frame clones and lacks some. The data hold roughly 70,000 clones, with roughly 84% observed a single time. The specimen was blood. The receptors derive from a man between 45 and 60 years old in good health. Each CDR3 is given with its conserved first and last residue. A D gene is named only where the DNA matches it firmly. Some rows have no size entry. The others give once, few or many, or a class for an expanded clone.

>TRBJ1-2|-|13|-|TRBV11-1
TGTGCCAGCAGCCCGCCGGGGATCTATGGCTACACCTTC
CASSPPGIYGYTF
>TRBJ2-3|-|16|-|TRBV6-6
TGTGCCAGCAGTTACTCGAGCCCCGTCCCATCCGATACGCAGTATTTT
CASSYSSPVPSDTQYF
>TRBJ2-3|TRBD1|16|-|TRBV7-6
TGTGCCAGCAGCTTAGATCGGGACAGGTTCACAGATACGCAGTATTTT
CASSLDRDRFTDTQYF
>TRBJ1-1|-|13|-|TRBV2
TGTGCCAGCAGTAGTCGGGGGAGCACTGAAGCTTTCTTT
CASSSRGSTEAFF
>TRBJ2-7|TRBD1|14|once|TRBV27
TGTGCCAGCGGTTCCTCGACAGGGGTCGACGAGCAGTACTTC
CASGSSTGVDEQYF
>TRBJ2-7|TRBD2|13|-|TRBV12-3/TRBV12-4
TGTGCCAGCAGTTTACTAGCGGGAGGCGAGCAGTACTTC
CASSLLAGGEQYF
>TRBJ2-1|TRBD2|16|-|TRBV6-5
TGTGCCAGCAGTTACGAGGCTAGCGGGGGGTATTATGAGCAGTTCTTC
CASSYEASGGYYEQFF
>TRBJ2-5|-|17|-|TRBV11-2
TGTGCCAGCAGCTTAGATAGGCAAACGGCCAACCAAGAGACCCAGTACTTC
CASSLDRQTANQETQYF
>TRBJ2-1|TRBD2|18|-|TRBV27
TGTGCCAGCAGTCGAGGACTAGCGGGTACTTTCGTTTACAATGAGCAGTTCTTC
CASSRGLAGTFVYNEQFF
>TRBJ1-4|-|14|-|TRBV6-5
TGTGCCAGCGGGTTCGGAAGAAAGAATGAAAAACTGTTTTTT
CASGFGRKNEKLFF
>TRBJ1-1|-|13|-|TRBV6-2/TRBV6-3
TGTGCCAGCAGTCCCCCGGGGGGGCGCGAAGCTTTCTTT
CASSPPGGREAFF
>TRBJ1-3|-|14|-|TRBV19
TGTGCCAGTAGTCACAGACCCACTGGGGACACCATATATTTT
CASSHRPTGDTIYF
>TRBJ1-2|TRBD1|13|-|TRBV19
TGTGCCAGTAGTCCGGACAGGGCTTGGGACTACACCTTC
CASSPDRAWDYTF
>TRBJ1-3|-|15|-|TRBV10-2
TGCGCCAGCAGTGAGAGTTCGAGGGCTGGAAACACCATATATTTT
CASSESSRAGNTIYF
>TRBJ2-3|TRBD2|16|-|TRBV11-2
TGTGCCAGCAGTGGGACTAGCGGGAGATCGACAGATACGCAGTATTTT
CASSGTSGRSTDTQYF
>TRBJ1-3|-|18|-|TRBV6-2/TRBV6-3
TGTGCCAGCAGTTACTCGTCCGCGCGGGCTATCTCTGGAAACACCATATATTTT
CASSYSSARAISGNTIYF
>TRBJ2-6|-|15|-|TRBV27
TGTGCCAGCGGAGATATAAGCTCTGGGGCCAACGTCCTGACTTTC
CASGDISSGANVLTF
>TRBJ1-5|-|13|-|TRBV30
TGTGCCTGGACGGGGACGAGCAATCAGCCCCAGCATTTT
CAWTGTSNQPQHF
>TRBJ2-7|-|16|-|TRBV27
TGTGCCAGCAAAATAAGTCCACTAGCTCGGGCCTACGAGCAGTACTTC
CASKISPLARAYEQYF
>TRBJ2-1|TRBD2|17|-|TRBV7-6
TGTGCCAGCAGCTTAGTTGGTAGCGGGAGTTCCTACAATGAGCAGTTCTTC
CASSLVGSGSSYNEQFF
>TRBJ2-7|TRBD2|16|few|TRBV7-9
TGTGCCAGCAGCTCGAGGACTAGCGGGAGAACCTACGAGCAGTACTTC
CASSSRTSGRTYEQYF
>TRBJ2-7|TRBD1|15|once|TRBV4-1
TGCGCCAGCAGCCAACTGGACAGGCCCTTCTACGAGCAGTACTTC
CASSQLDRPFYEQYF
>TRBJ1-2|TRBD1|13|-|TRBV7-2
TGTGCCAGCAGCTTCAGGGGGAGCTATGGCTACACCTTC
CASSFRGSYGYTF
>TRBJ2-3|TRBD2|14|once|TRBV30
TGTGCCTGGAGTACAGGAAGGACTAGCGGTACGCAGTATTTT
CAWSTGRTSGTQYF
>TRBJ2-1|TRBD2|19|-|TRBV9
TGTGCCAGCAGCGTAGGGGGCGGGAGAGGGCCTAGCTCCTACAATGAGCAGTTCTTC
CASSVGGGRGPSSYNEQFF
>TRBJ2-1|-|12|-|TRBV7-3
TGTGCCAGCAGCCGCCCCGGGACCCGGGAGTTCTTC
CASSRPGTREFF
>TRBJ2-3|TRBD2|16|-|TRBV5-4
TGTGCCAGCAGCCGACTAGCGGGGGGTAACACAGATACGCAGTATTTT
CASSRLAGGNTDTQYF
>TRBJ2-2|-|15|-|TRBV19
TGTGCCAGTAGTACTGGCAGTGGCCGGGTCAGGGAGCTGTTTTTT
CASSTGSGRVRELFF
>TRBJ2-6|-|14|-|TRBV18
TGTGCCAGTACAGGAACCTCTGGGGCCAACGTCCTGACTTTC
CASTGTSGANVLTF
>TRBJ2-3|-|15|-|TRBV7-9
TGTGCCAGCAGCTTAGCAGGGCCGGACACAGATACGCAGTATTTT
CASSLAGPDTDTQYF
>TRBJ1-2|-|13|-|TRBV6-1
TGTGCCAGCAGTGAAGTGAGGGGTTATGGCTACACCTTC
CASSEVRGYGYTF
>TRBJ1-4|-|15|-|TRBV7-9
TGTGCCAGCAGCTTACGCCAGGGGCAAGGGGAAAAACTGTTTTTT
CASSLRQGQGEKLFF
>TRBJ1-2|-|14|-|TRBV28
TGTGCCAGCAGTTACCGGGGGGTTACCCGTGGCTACACCTTC
CASSYRGVTRGYTF
>TRBJ1-4|TRBD1|16|-|TRBV4-3
TGCGCCAGCAGCCCGACGATACGACAGGGTGCAGCAAAACTGTTTTTT
CASSPTIRQGAAKLFF
>TRBJ2-5|TRBD2|14|once|TRBV2
TGTGCCAGCAGTCGGACTAGCGGGTCCGTGACCCAGTACTTC
CASSRTSGSVTQYF
>TRBJ1-2|TRBD1|15|-|TRBV9
TGTGCCAGCAGCACTCCGACAGGGTCTGGCTATGGCTACACCTTC
CASSTPTGSGYGYTF
>TRBJ1-2|-|13|-|TRBV27
TGTGCCAGCAGGATAGGGGGAAACTATGGCTACACCTTC
CASRIGGNYGYTF
>TRBJ1-1|-|15|-|TRBV6-5
TGTGCCAGCAGAATTGGGGGGCGGGGGAACACTGAAGCTTTCTTT
CASRIGGRGNTEAFF
>TRBJ1-5|TRBD1|16|-|TRBV7-9
TGTGCCAGCAGCTTGACAGGGACAGGGGGGAATCAGCCCCAGCATTTT
CASSLTGTGGNQPQHF
>TRBJ1-6|-|15|few|TRBV25-1
TGTGCCAGCAGTGAAAGGGCAGGGGTGGGGTCACCCCTCCACTTT
CASSERAGVGSPLHF
>TRBJ1-2|-|12|once|TRBV12-3/TRBV12-4
TGTGCCAGCAGTTTGGGACCCTATGGCTACACCTTC
CASSLGPYGYTF